This T cell receptor (beta chain) was recorded in a study of T cell changes during pregnancy in multiple sclerosis. CDR1 and CDR2 (germline): SGHTA, FQGTGA. The J segment lost 2 bases and the V segment lost 5 bases, leaving 5 bases of the junction unmatched. The CDR3 contains 16 residues. Method: immunoSEQ multiplex PCR; TCRdb's copy keeps in-frame clones and lacks some. The sample has about 51,000 clones, 93% seen once. The clonotype originates from a female donor with multiple sclerosis, enrolled in a pregnancy study. This chain connects TRBV7-3 to TRBJ2-3, with 12 bases identical to TRBD1. Specimen: peripheral blood, collected in the second trimester of pregnancy. The chain's CDR3 is CASSTGQGANTDTQYF. CDR3 nucleotide sequence: TGTGCCAGCAGCACGGGACAGGGGGCGAACACAGATACGCAGTATTTT.